The subject of this entry is one T cell receptor beta chain. The antigen it recognizes is unknown. Qualities for individual bases were not recorded, and no much larger clone is one base off. Whole blood was collected in K2EDTA tubes by collaborating institutions according to the institutions' own protocols. For TCRbeta analysis, collaborators shipped samples as frozen whole blood, isolated PBMCs, or DNA extracted from either of those sample types. These data come from a study of blood T cell repertoires in COVID-19 (dated by TCRdb to 2019 to 2021). With respect to the entire study: The collaborator samples originated in the United States, Italy and Spain and spanned the acute and convalescent phases of COVID-19. The material from the prospective study consisted of cDNA or gDNA derived from T cells, B-cell-depleted T cells, or PBMCs. The dataset comprised deeply sampled blood TCRbeta repertoires from subjects exposed to, actively infected with, or recovered from COVID-19. The repertoires were released in a freely available public database meant as a resource for research on the immune response to SARS-CoV-2. The samples were drawn from the first 160 participants of the ongoing ImmuneRACE study and from 1,254 subjects provided by 6 global collaborators. The sample metadata nearly always contained a de-identified subject ID, COVID-19 status, age in years and sex. Where available, HLA class I and class II types were obtained from metadata supplied by the sample provider rather than from assay-based typing.

Study-wide findings and limitations: The quantity of clinical and demographic metadata differed by source and by participant and was supplied without curation.

TCRbeta CDR3 regions were amplified from genomic DNA by means of the immunoSEQ Assay, a bias-controlled multiplex PCR. The original methods were these. Nucleated cell counts per sample were estimated from amplification of reference gene primers within the assay. To quantify the absolute abundance of each unique TCRbeta CDR3 rearrangement, sequence reads were collapsed and filtered. For each sample, productive Simpson clonality was calculated by taking the square root of Simpson's diversity index across productive rearrangements. Here the immuneACCESS table is served through TCRdb, limited to in-frame sequences with V and J called. Missing clones are a known gap in these copies; in checked studies unresolved V genes cover under half, and the rest lacks a known reason. V and J calls and clone size are copied from that table; D and trimming were computed from the DNA. This sample lists 45,000 or so clones; 89% were detected once. Clones ranked in the top ten supply about a sixth of the sample.

The CDR3 starts with the cysteine, ends with the phenylalanine, and has 13 residues. This entry keeps only the CDR3 DNA: 39 bases, framed from base 1. Sequences LGHNA (CDR1) and YSLEER (CDR2) are obtained from the germline V gene. Trimming accounts for 5 bases at V and 6 bases at J, while the number of junction bases matched to no gene is 7. This receptor was taken from a man between 65 and 85 years old with active COVID-19. The rearrangement combines TRBV4-3 with TRBJ2-7, and 7 junction bases match TRBD2. Sequences were obtained from peripheral blood. At the DNA level, the sequence is TGCGCCAGCAGCATGACTCAGCGGGGCGAGCAGTACTTC. This sequence encodes CASSMTQRGEQYF.